The source of this T cell receptor beta chain is a study of regulatory T cells in long-lasting Graves disease. Overall study findings and caveats: Persistent patients shared 2,741 public clonotypes among themselves. Newly diagnosed patients shared fewer, at under 1,000.

This clonotype occurred a few times. Its antigen is as yet unknown. The germline V gene encodes CDR1 ENHRY and CDR2 SYGVKD. V was trimmed by 3 bases and J by 5 bases, leaving 8 bases between them. The CDR3 loop spans 12 amino acids. To make TCR beta libraries, researchers used iRepertoire HTBI primers and Arm-PCR of CDR3 regions. Using its own MiXCR run on the multiplex PCR reads, TCRdb lists one record per CDR3 protein. The table has roughly 360,000 distinct CDR3 sequences, 20% to 25% seen once. Indicated time point: persistent/refractory GD, antithyroid drugs over 5 years with positive TRAb. RNA isolated from PBMCs was used to make the TCR library.

This sample comprised peripheral blood mononuclear cells (PBMCs), obtained when the disease was refractory, from a patient treated with antithyroid drugs. This TCR was sampled from a woman in her thirties or forties with Graves disease. The chain has TRBV10-3 and TRBJ2-7; D may be TRBD1 (6 bases). The CDR3 here is CAISDGDNEQYF. The CDR3 DNA reads TGTGCCATCAGTGATGGGGACAACGAGCAGTACTTC.